Following are 28 T cell receptor beta chains from one sample sequenced in a study of blood T cell repertoires in COVID-19. Assay used: immunoSEQ multiplex PCR; TCRdb lists only in-frame clones, some missing. The table records 250,000 or so clones, approximately 83% of them present only once. Input material: PBMCs or T cells enriched from blood (not recorded which). These receptors were taken from a man in his fifties or sixties who had recovered from COVID-19.

This chain joins TRBV7-8 and TRBJ1-3, with D hard to call. The CDR3 is 16 amino acids. Trimming shortened V by 1 base and J by 1 base, and 11 bases separated the two germline ends. Germline assignment: CDR1 SGHVS and CDR2 FQNEAQ. In DNA, the CDR3 is TGTGCCAGCAGCTTAGGCCGCGGGAGATCTGGAAACACCATATATTTT. Translation: CASSLGRGRSGNTIYF.

The CDR3 bases are TGTGCCAGCAGCATAACACAGGGTAGGACCACAGATACGCAGTATTTT. Its protein is CASSITQGRTTDTQYF. The V and J genes are TRBV7-9 and TRBJ2-3; a possible D gene is TRBD1 (6 bases). CDR1 is SEHNR and CDR2 is FQNEAQ in the germline V gene (reference sequence). The V and J ends lost 5 bases and 2 bases respectively, with 17 bases between them. CDR3 length equals 16 residues.

This rearrangement joins TRBV18 to TRBJ2-1; 8 nucleotides agree with TRBD1. Germline lookup yields CDR1 KGHSH and CDR2 LQKENI. With V trimmed by 3 bases and J by 3 bases, 7 bases remained unmatched. The CDR3 loop spans 16 amino acids. CDR3 DNA: TGTGCCAGCTCACCCAGGACAGGGAAAAGCTACAATGAGCAGTTCTTC. Amino acid sequence: CASSPRTGKSYNEQFF.

The rearrangement uses TRBV7-2 and TRBJ2-7; 8 bases match TRBD1. The CDR3 runs 16 residues. Germline CDR1 is SGHTA and CDR2 is FQGNSA. The J segment lost 4 bases and the V segment lost 4 bases, leaving 12 bases of the junction unmatched. In DNA, the CDR3 is TGTGCCAGCAGCTCCGACCGGGACAGGAGAATTTACGAGCAGTACTTC. The encoded protein is CASSSDRDRRIYEQYF.

The V and J genes are TRBV29-1 and TRBJ2-3; a weak D match, TRBD2 (7 bases). The germline V gene encodes CDR1 SQVTM and CDR2 ANQGSEA. The CDR3 runs 14 residues. Trimming took 7 bases from V and 2 from J, leaving 16 bases between them. Here the CDR3 DNA reads TGCAGCGCACACCGGGGGGCCTACACAGATACGCAGTATTTT. Translating gives CSAHRGAYTDTQYF.

This chain connects TRBV30 to TRBJ1-1; 11 positions agree with TRBD1. The junction had 19 bases not matched to a gene; V was cut back by 7 bases and J by 0 bases. There are 19 residues in the CDR3. Per germline, CDR1 GTSNPN and CDR2 SVGIG (reference sequence). CDR3 amino acids: CALRSPPGQGGTMNTEAFF. CDR3 nucleotides: TGTGCCTTGAGATCCCCCCCGGGACAGGGGGGAACCATGAACACTGAAGCTTTCTTT.

The J gene is TRBJ1-5, the V gene TRBV6-5; tentatively, D is TRBD1 (5 bases). This CDR3 comprises 15 residues. Looked up from germline, CDR1 is MNHEY and CDR2 is SVGAGI. V was clipped by 0 bases and J by 1 base, with 7 bases between them. This CDR3 is CASSYSGGSNQPQHF. The CDR3 nucleotides are TGTGCCAGCAGTTACTCCGGGGGGAGCAATCAGCCCCAGCATTTT.

The rearrangement joins TRBV30 to TRBJ2-7; TRBD2 agrees at 7 bases. The V and J ends lost 3 bases and 0 bases, in that order; junction bases with no gene match: 5. The CDR3 runs 14 residues. Germline V lookup: CDR1 GTSNPN, CDR2 SVGIG (reference sequence). Here the CDR3 reads CAWRGWGGSYEQYF. The CDR3 DNA reads as TGTGCCTGGAGGGGTTGGGGGGGCTCCTACGAGCAGTACTTC.

This chain joins TRBV19 and TRBJ1-2; D gene uncertain. CDR1 and CDR2 (germline): LNHDA, SQIVND (reference sequence). V lost 3 bases, J lost 8 bases, and 13 bases lay in between. The CDR3 extends over 13 amino acids. The CDR3 loop reads CASSMTGTGGYTF. DNA for the CDR3: TGTGCCAGTAGTATGACGGGAACGGGGGGCTACACCTTC.

The rearrangement links TRBV18 to TRBJ1-6; TRBD1 aligns across 9 bases. The germline gives CDR1 KGHSH, CDR2 LQKENI. With 3 bases clipped from V and 8 bases from J, the junction kept 5 bases outside the gene matches. The CDR3 length is 15 residues. DNA of the CDR3: TGTGCCAGCTCACCCGGACAGGGGCCCCATTCACCCCTCCACTTT. Its protein product is CASSPGQGPHSPLHF. The full variable domain, its missing parts supplied by reference TRBV18 and TRBJ1-6, is NAGVMQNPRHLVRRRGQEARLRCSPMKGHSHVYWYRQLPEEGLKFMVYLQKENIIDESGMPKERFSAEFPKEGPSILRIQQVVRGDSAAYFCASSPGQGPHSPLHFGNGTRLTVT.

This clone was seen a handful of times. The chain recombines TRBV11-3 with TRBJ1-3; a possible D gene is TRBD1 (5 bases). This CDR3 has 16 amino acids. V dropped 0 bases and J dropped 0 bases, with 9 bases sitting between them. Germline V gene lookup returns CDR1 SGHNT and CDR2 YENEEA. The CDR3 sequence is CASSLEGDFSGNTIYF. The CDR3 DNA is TGTGCCAGCAGCTTAGAGGGGGACTTCTCTGGAAACACCATATATTTT.

The J gene is TRBJ1-4, the V gene TRBV7-9; the D is unclear. Germline V gives CDR1 SEHNR, CDR2 FQNEAQ (reference sequence). V lost 3 bases to trimming and J lost 1 base, with 15 bases between them. The CDR3 is made up of 17 amino acids. CDR3 nucleotides: TGTGCCAGCAGCTTTCCCACCGTGGGAGGAACTAATGAAAAACTGTTTTTT. This translates into CASSFPTVGGTNEKLFF.

The chain recombines TRBV5-1 with TRBJ1-2; perhaps TRBD1 as D (6 bases). Germline V gene lookup returns CDR1 SGHRS and CDR2 YFSETQ. The CDR3 sequence is 15 residues long. V lost 1 base and J 8 bases, leaving 18 bases between the germline ends. CDR3 amino acids: CASSLSTGPYRGYTF. CDR3 nucleotides: TGCGCCAGCAGCTTGTCCACAGGGCCTTATAGGGGCTACACCTTC. Combining the CDR3 with reference TRBV5-1 and TRBJ1-2 gives the whole variable domain KAGVTQTPRYLIKTRGQQVTLSCSPISGHRSVSWYQQTPGQGLQFLFEYFSETQRNKGNFPGRFSGRQFSNSRSEMNVSTLELGDSALYLCASSLSTGPYRGYTFGSGTRLTVV.

In its sample, this clone was seen a few times. The chain couples TRBV21-1 to TRBJ2-7; the D call of TRBD2 is as the table states it, not checked on the DNA. TRBV21-1 constitutes a pseudogene. This CDR3 comprises 11 residues. In DNA, the CDR3 is TGTGCCAGCGCAAGACTAGTTAATCCGTACTTC. It translates to CASARLVNPYF.

The genes are TRBV7-2 and TRBJ2-7, with no clear D. Germline V lookup: CDR1 SGHTA, CDR2 FQGNSA. The V end lost 4 bases, the J end lost 4 bases, and 11 bases lay between the germline ends. The CDR3 is 13 amino acids. CDR3 nucleotides: TGTGCCAGCAGCTCCTCTCCTATTTACGAGCAGTACTTC. It specifies CASSSSPIYEQYF.

This chain connects TRBV27 to TRBJ2-7; D gene uncertain. V lost 5 bases and J 0 bases, leaving 8 bases between the germline ends. The germline CDR1 and CDR2 sequences are MNHEY and SMNVEV (reference sequence). The CDR3 covers 13 residues. The CDR3 DNA sequence: TGTGCCAGCAGTCCACAGAGCTCCTACGAGCAGTACTTC. It codes for CASSPQSSYEQYF.

The chain couples TRBV20-1 to TRBJ1-1; weak D call: TRBD1 (5 bases). Trimming pared 3 bases from V and 4 bases from J, leaving 15 bases between. The CDR3 consists of 14 residues. The germline V gene has CDR1 DFQATT and CDR2 SNEGSKA (reference sequence). The DNA of the CDR3 is TGCAGTGCTAGTCGGGGGGAGTTGGGCACTGAAGCTTTCTTT. It specifies CSASRGELGTEAFF.

J is TRBJ2-5 and V is TRBV3-1 (or the pseudogene TRBV3-2), with 10 positions matching TRBD2. The CDR3 is made up of 14 amino acids. CDR1 is LGHDT, CDR2 YNNKEL, per germline (reference sequence). V gave up 5 bases and J gave up 4 bases; unmatched junction bases: 4. CDR3 protein: CASSFRTSGETQYF. CDR3 nucleotide sequence: TGTGCCAGCAGCTTCCGGACTAGCGGAGAGACCCAGTACTTC.

The rearrangement uses TRBV15 and TRBJ1-2; D unclear. Germline CDR1 is LNHNV and CDR2 is YYDKDF (reference sequence). Trimming removed 1 base at V and 8 bases at J, with 14 bases between. The CDR3 loop spans 14 amino acids. As DNA, the CDR3 is TGTGCCACCAGCAGAGGGGGAGGGTCGGGAGGCTACACCTTC. It is translated as CATSRGGGSGGYTF.

The CDR3 DNA follows: TGTGCCAGCTCACCCCCTATGGGACAGGGTGAGGAGCAGTACTTC. Translated: CASSPPMGQGEEQYF. V gene TRBV18 combines with J gene TRBJ2-7; 9 nucleotides align to TRBD1. Germline-derived CDR1 and CDR2 are KGHSH and LQKENI. V lost 3 bases and J lost 7; bases outside the gene matches: 10. CDR3 length equals 15 residues.

This chain uses TRBV5-1 with TRBJ1-3; 9 nucleotides match TRBD1. Trimming at V came to 4 bases and at J to 3 bases, leaving 5 bases not matched to a gene. Germline CDR1 is SGHRS and CDR2 is YFSETQ. The CDR3 consists of 15 residues. This CDR3 is CASSQGQGNGNTIYF. The CDR3 nucleotides are TGCGCCAGCAGCCAAGGACAGGGGAATGGAAACACCATATATTTT.

In this sample, this clone turned up many times. This chain links TRBV4-2 with TRBJ2-7; D is possibly TRBD2 (6 bases). V lost 4 bases and J 2 bases, leaving 12 bases between the germline ends. The CDR3 loop spans 14 amino acids. Per germline, CDR1 LGHNA and CDR2 YNFKEQ. Here the CDR3 DNA reads TGTGCCAGCAGCCCCAGCGGAGGGACCTACGAGCAGTACTTC. This translates into CASSPSGGTYEQYF.

V gene TRBV14 combines with J gene TRBJ1-3; D gene uncertain. The CDR3 covers 15 residues. Trimming left V 3 bases short and J 0 bases short, with 9 bases between. The germline CDR1 and CDR2 sequences are SGHDN and FVKESK. The CDR3 reads CASSQARISGNTIYF. CDR3 bases: TGTGCCAGCAGCCAGGCCAGGATCTCTGGAAACACCATATATTTT.

This chain joins TRBV5-1 and TRBJ2-2; 7 bases line up with TRBD1. Per the germline V gene, CDR1 is SGHRS and CDR2 is YFSETQ. The CDR3 contains 16 residues. J gave up 0 bases and V 4 bases, and 6 bases lay outside the gene matches. This CDR3 reads CASSTGQATNTGELFF. The CDR3 nucleotides read TGCGCCAGCAGCACCGGACAGGCGACGAACACCGGGGAGCTGTTTTTT.

The CDR3 sequence: CASSLPGGINYGYTF. The CDR3 bases are TGTGCCAGCAGCTTACCTGGGGGGATCAACTATGGCTACACCTTC. V is TRBV7-2 and J is TRBJ1-2; the D gene is possibly TRBD1 (5 bases). CDR1 SGHTA and CDR2 FQGNSA come from the germline V gene. V lost 2 bases, J lost 2 bases, and 12 bases lay in between. The CDR3 runs to 15 residues.

This clone was seen once. The chain carries TRBV6-5 and TRBJ2-1; 14 positions match TRBD2. The trim removed 7 bases at V and 9 bases at J, leaving 8 bases unmatched. The V gene's germline CDR1 is MNHEY and CDR2 SVGAGI. CDR3 length: 15 amino acids. In DNA form, the CDR3 reads TGTGCCAGCAATGGACTAGCGGGAGGCCCGGGTGAGCAGTTCTTC. Residues: CASNGLAGGPGEQFF.

The chain joins TRBV23-1 to TRBJ1-1; D is possibly TRBD1 (6 bases). TRBV23-1 is marked as an open reading frame, function uncertain. The CDR3 totals 15 residues. CDR3 amino acids: CTMIVGQSWNTEAFF. The CDR3 DNA reads TGCACTATGATAGTCGGACAGTCTTGGAACACTGAAGCTTTCTTT.

The chain employs TRBV7-9 and TRBJ2-1, with 9 bases matching TRBD2. V was pared by 5 bases and J by 9 bases, with 14 bases of the junction left unmatched. This CDR3 contains 16 residues. Germline CDR1 and CDR2: SEHNR and FQNEAQ (reference sequence). The CDR3 is CASSLDGLAGRREQFF. In DNA form, the CDR3 reads TGTGCCAGCAGCCTTGATGGTCTAGCGGGGCGGCGTGAGCAGTTCTTC. Complete variable domain (other parts from reference TRBV7-9 and TRBJ2-1): DTGVSQNPRHKITKRGQNVTFRCDPISEHNRLYWYRQTLGQGPEFLTYFQNEAQLEKSRLLSDRFSAERPKGSFSTLEIQRTEQGDSAMYLCASSLDGLAGRREQFFGPGTRLTVL.